Presented here are 2 T cell receptor beta chains from one specimen sequenced in a study of CD8+ T cells in alopecia areata. Reverse transcribed after extraction, RNA yielded cDNA as the sequencing template. Produced via immunoSEQ multiplex PCR; TCRdb's table is partial and in-frame only. Here the sample spans 170,000 or so clones, 59% being singletons. The source was CD4+ T cells sorted from blood, collected at week 0. These receptors were taken from a human donor with alopecia areata.

The J gene is TRBJ2-6, the V gene TRBV29-1; 7 bases fit TRBD1. This CDR3 is 19 amino acids long. Germline-derived CDR1 and CDR2 are SQVTM and ANQGSEA. The V segment lost 0 bases and the J segment 4 bases; nucleotides outside the gene matches: 15. The CDR3 here is CSVEERRTGGPSGANVLTF. Here the CDR3 DNA reads TGCAGCGTTGAAGAACGTAGGACAGGAGGTCCCTCGGGGGCCAACGTCCTGACTTTC.

This clone was observed a handful of times. The chain recombines TRBV29-1 with TRBJ1-1; no firm D call. Germline V lookup: CDR1 SQVTM, CDR2 ANQGSEA. The CDR3 is made up of 11 amino acids. V lost 7 bases and J 7 bases, leaving 13 bases between the germline ends. The CDR3 protein is CSGGSDGEAFF. In DNA, the CDR3 is TGCAGCGGGGGTTCAGATGGTGAAGCTTTCTTT.